This T cell receptor (beta chain) was recorded in a study of blood T cell repertoires in COVID-19 (dated by TCRdb to the early 2020s). Notes on the research overall: Collaborator samples came from the United States, Italy and Spain and covered acute and convalescent phases of COVID-19. The prospective study material was composed of cDNA or gDNA derived from T cells, B-cell-depleted T cells, or PBMCs. The dataset comprised deeply sampled blood TCRbeta repertoires from subjects exposed to, actively infected with, or recovered from COVID-19. The repertoires were made available in a free public database intended to serve as a resource for research on the immune response to SARS-CoV-2. Samples came from the ongoing ImmuneRACE study (first 160 participants) plus 1,254 subjects from 6 global collaborators. The sample metadata nearly always contained a de-identified subject ID, COVID-19 status, age in years and sex. Where available, HLA class I and class II types were taken from metadata supplied by the sample provider and were not determined by assay-based typing.

As concerns this clone: Its recognized antigen is unknown. No much larger clone is present one base from it, and per-base qualities are unavailable.

Whole blood was collected in K2EDTA tubes by collaborating institutions according to the institutions' own protocols. For TCRbeta analysis, collaborators shipped samples as frozen whole blood, isolated PBMCs, or DNA extracted from either of those sample types. The CDR3 runs 15 amino acids, cysteine and phenylalanine included. CDR3 DNA only is kept here, 45 bases in frame from base 1. Reading the germline V gene gives CDR1 KGHSY and CDR2 FQNENV. From V the trimming removes 4 bases and from J it removes 8 bases, while the gene matches leave 9 bases of the junction unaccounted for. The immunoSEQ Assay, a bias-controlled multiplex PCR, was used to amplify TCRbeta CDR3 regions from genomic DNA. The paper's processing steps were these. Nucleated cell counts per sample were estimated from amplification of reference gene primers within the assay. Sequence reads were collapsed and filtered to measure the absolute abundance of every unique TCRbeta CDR3 rearrangement. For each sample, productive Simpson clonality was calculated as the square root of Simpson's diversity index across productive rearrangements. The table comes from immuneACCESS by way of TCRdb, which keeps in-frame sequences with V and J called. Part of the clones is missing from these tables; in studies checked, under half for an unresolved V gene and the rest for unknown reasons. V and J calls and clone size are those listed in that table; D and trimming were worked out from the DNA. The sample table contains some 150,000 clones; only one count was recorded for 80% to 90% of them. The ten most abundant clones make up 8.6% of the sample.

Study-wide findings and limitations: The amount of clinical and demographic metadata varied by source and participant and was provided uncurated.

The TCR originated in a woman aged 45-65 years with active or convalescent COVID-19. The rearrangement combines TRBV16 with TRBJ1-4, with 8 bases aligning to TRBD1. The sequenced sample was peripheral blood. The DNA is TGTGCCAGCAGCCCGCGACAGGGGTTTGGCGAAAAACTGTTTTTT. This gives the protein CASSPRQGFGEKLFF.